These 21 T cell receptor beta chains originate from one sample sequenced in a study of graft-versus-host responses after intestinal transplantation. Their target antigens are unknown. Here immunoSEQ multiplex PCR was the method, and the copy in TCRdb shows in-frame clones only, minus some. The table has 99,000 or so clones, 80% to 95% seen once. The sequencing here drew on unstimulated CD8+ T cells sorted from spleen or lymph node cells, taken before transplant. All receptors derive from a human donor who was the organ donor for an intestinal transplant.

The chain carries TRBV6-5 and TRBJ2-5, with no clear D. Germline assignment: CDR1 MNHEY and CDR2 SVGAGI. V lost 4 bases, J lost 3 bases, and 9 bases lay in between. The CDR3 contains 13 residues. The CDR3 here is CASSSWPKETQYF. CDR3 coding DNA: TGTGCCAGCAGTTCTTGGCCAAAAGAGACCCAGTACTTC.

The J gene is TRBJ1-1, the V gene TRBV2; no clear D. Germline lookup yields CDR1 SNHLY and CDR2 FYNNEI. Trimming removed 1 base from V and 11 bases from J, with 8 bases in between. The CDR3 length is 11 residues. DNA for the CDR3: TGTGCCAGCAGTGAAGGGGGAGGGGCTTTCTTT. It is translated as CASSEGGGAFF. The full variable domain, rest sourced from reference TRBV2 and TRBJ1-1, is EPEVTQTPSHQVTQMGQEVILRCVPISNHLYFYWYRQILGQKVEFLVSFYNNEISEKSEIFDDQFSVERPDGSNFTLKIRSTKLEDSAMYFCASSEGGGAFFGQGTRLTVV.

This chain links TRBV4-1 with TRBJ1-2; no firm D call. From germline, CDR1 is MGHRA and CDR2 YSYEKL. The CDR3 runs 14 residues. The ends were cut back, 5 bases at V and 2 bases at J, with 12 bases in the middle. CDR3 coding DNA: TGCGCCAGCAGCTTACTCTGGGCGAACTATGGCTACACCTTC. This gives the protein CASSLLWANYGYTF.

The genes are TRBV11-3 and TRBJ2-7; possibly TRBD2 for D (6 bases). From germline, CDR1 is SGHNT and CDR2 YENEEA. CDR3 length: 14 residues. With 1 base removed from V and 6 bases from J, the gap between germline ends came to 13 bases. CDR3 loop: CASSLGGGGGEQYF. DNA of the CDR3: TGTGCCAGCAGCTTAGGGGGAGGTGGAGGCGAGCAGTACTTC.

The chain carries TRBV6-1 and TRBJ1-5; D may be TRBD1 (6 bases). Germline assignment: CDR1 MNHNS and CDR2 SASEGT. V lost 5 bases and J 4 bases, leaving 15 bases between the germline ends. The CDR3 runs to 15 residues. The CDR3 loop reads CASSILLQGNQPQHF. In DNA form, the CDR3 reads TGTGCCAGCAGTATTCTACTACAGGGTAATCAGCCCCAGCATTTT.

The chain employs TRBV14 and TRBJ2-7; tentative D call: TRBD1 (6 bases). CDR1 SGHDN and CDR2 FVKESK come from the germline V gene. Trimming pared 5 bases from V and 2 bases from J, leaving 16 bases between. This CDR3 region has 15 residues. The CDR3 DNA reads as TGTGCCAGCAGCTCTATTTTGGGGGCTACCTACGAGCAGTACTTC. Its translation: CASSSILGATYEQYF.

The chain carries TRBV30 and TRBJ2-5; D is possibly TRBD2 (5 bases). Trimming pared 2 bases from V and 0 bases from J, leaving 22 bases between. The CDR3 runs 18 residues. The germline V gene has CDR1 GTSNPN and CDR2 SVGIG (reference sequence). CDR3 DNA: TGTGCCTGGAGTTTATACCGCGATAGGTCGGGATACCAAGAGACCCAGTACTTC. Amino acids: CAWSLYRDRSGYQETQYF.

The chain links TRBV19 to TRBJ2-3, with a weak D call TRBD1 (5 bases). Germline V gives CDR1 LNHDA, CDR2 SQIVND (reference sequence). The CDR3 consists of 12 residues. V lost 7 bases and J lost 5, with 10 bases in between. In DNA, the CDR3 is TGTGCCAGTACCTCAGGGCTAGATACGCAGTATTTT. It translates to CASTSGLDTQYF.

The chain has TRBV4-2 and TRBJ2-7, with 10 bases identical to TRBD2. CDR3 size: 15 residues. V trimming: 2 bases; J trimming: 1 base; junction bases outside the gene matches: 2. CDR1 is LGHNA, CDR2 YNFKEQ, per germline. This CDR3 reads CASSQWTSGSYEQYF. The CDR3 bases are TGTGCCAGCAGCCAATGGACTAGCGGATCCTACGAGCAGTACTTC.

The J gene is TRBJ2-7, the V gene TRBV4-1, with TRBD2 as a possible D gene (6 bases). The CDR3 loop spans 16 amino acids. Germline-derived CDR1 and CDR2 are MGHRA and YSYEKL. Trimming took 0 bases from V and 0 from J, leaving 12 bases between them. The CDR3 loop is CASSQEGAGSSYEQYF. CDR3 nucleotides: TGCGCCAGCAGCCAAGAGGGAGCCGGGAGCTCCTACGAGCAGTACTTC.

The chain is built from TRBV5-1 and TRBJ2-7; 11 bases agree with TRBD2. There are 15 residues in the CDR3. The ends lost 0 bases at V and 3 bases at J; junction bases unmatched: 2. Per the germline V gene, CDR1 is SGHRS and CDR2 is YFSETQ. The CDR3, as DNA: TGCGCCAGCAGCTTGGATGGGACTAGCGGCTACGAGCAGTACTTC. This sequence encodes CASSLDGTSGYEQYF.

The chain links TRBV5-1 to TRBJ2-1, with 7 positions matching TRBD1. This CDR3 spans 19 amino acids. CDR1 SGHRS and CDR2 YFSETQ come from the germline V gene. V gave up 0 bases and J gave up 0 bases; unmatched junction bases: 12. The CDR3 spells CASSLGGQALMSSYNEQFF. The DNA of the CDR3 is TGCGCCAGCAGCTTGGGAGGACAGGCCCTAATGAGCTCCTACAATGAGCAGTTCTTC.

The rearrangement uses TRBV6-5 and TRBJ1-2; 11 bases line up with TRBD1. Per the germline V gene, CDR1 is MNHEY and CDR2 is SVGAGI. Trimming removed 5 bases from V and 5 bases from J; junction bases left unmatched: 4. The CDR3 consists of 14 residues. The CDR3 DNA is TGTGCCAGCAGTGATGGGACAGGGGGATATGGCTACACCTTC. This encodes CASSDGTGGYGYTF.

The chain links TRBV5-8 to TRBJ2-7; the match to TRBD2 covers 11 bases. This CDR3 region has 20 residues. Germline V gene data show CDR1 as SGHTS and CDR2 as YDEGEE. Losses at the gene ends were 3 bases for V and 2 bases for J; bases not matched to a gene: 19. The CDR3 loop is CASSSYLTSGVVFIPYEQYF. The CDR3, as DNA: TGTGCCAGCAGCTCCTATTTGACTAGCGGGGTAGTCTTTATCCCCTACGAGCAGTACTTC.

This clone was detected once. The gene calls are TRBV15 and TRBJ1-6; tentative D call: TRBD1 (6 bases). The CDR3 length is 14 residues. CDR1 LNHNV and CDR2 YYDKDF come from the germline V gene (reference sequence). Trimming took off 3 bases at V and 9 bases at J, with 12 bases between the two ends. This CDR3 is CATSRVSGVSPLHF. CDR3 nucleotides: TGTGCCACCAGCAGGGTCTCAGGGGTTTCACCCCTCCACTTT.

The DNA for the CDR3 is TGTGCCAGCATATCGCTGGTGGCAGGGCTGAACACTGAAGCTTTCTTT. Translation: CASISLVAGLNTEAFF. The rearrangement joins TRBV7-9 to TRBJ1-1; perhaps TRBD1 as D (5 bases). The germline V gene has CDR1 SEHNR and CDR2 FQNEAQ (reference sequence). Trimming took off 7 bases at V and 0 bases at J, with 18 bases between the two ends. The CDR3 loop spans 16 amino acids. Based on the CDR3 plus reference TRBV7-9 and TRBJ1-1, the full variable domain is DTGVSQNPRHKITKRGQNVTFRCDPISEHNRLYWYRQTLGQGPEFLTYFQNEAQLEKSRLLSDRFSAERPKGSFSTLEIQRTEQGDSAMYLCASISLVAGLNTEAFFGQGTRLTVV.

This chain connects TRBV28 to TRBJ2-5, with 12 bases aligning to TRBD1. The J call may be in error: the DNA end matches TRBJ2-7 better. The CDR3 runs 15 residues. Germline V gives CDR1 MDHEN, CDR2 SYDVKM. The CDR3 region has the DNA TGTGCCAGCAGTTTGTGGGGACAGGGGGCCCACGAGCAGTACTTC. Protein product: CASSLWGQGAHEQYF.

The chain employs TRBV2 and TRBJ1-2, with 7 bases fitting TRBD1. The trim removed 4 bases at V and 11 bases at J, leaving 7 bases unmatched. This CDR3 has 12 amino acids. CDR1 is SNHLY, CDR2 FYNNEI, per germline. The CDR3 is CASSGGTDLYTF. The CDR3 nucleotides are TGTGCCAGCAGTGGGGGGACAGATTTATACACCTTC.

V gene TRBV27 combines with J gene TRBJ1-2; 9 bases agree with TRBD1. Germline values: CDR1 MNHEY, CDR2 SMNVEV (reference sequence). The trim removed 3 bases at V and 7 bases at J, leaving 9 bases unmatched. The CDR3 contains 15 residues. CDR3 nucleotides: TGTGCCAGCAGTTTTAGCGGGACAGGGCAGGGTGGCTACACCTTC. It codes for CASSFSGTGQGGYTF.

The rearrangement links TRBV27 to TRBJ1-1, with D unclear. Germline CDR1 MNHEY, CDR2 SMNVEV (reference sequence). V was clipped by 3 bases and J by 1 base, with 6 bases between them. This CDR3 is built from 13 residues. This CDR3 reads CASSLGGNTEAFF. The CDR3 DNA reads as TGTGCCAGCAGTTTGGGAGGGAACACTGAAGCTTTCTTT.

The J gene is TRBJ1-2, the V gene TRBV7-9; 9 nucleotides line up with TRBD1. Unmatched junction bases numbered 10, after V lost 5 bases and J lost 0 bases. Germline V gene data show CDR1 as SEHNR and CDR2 as FQNEAQ (reference sequence). This CDR3 region has 17 residues. This CDR3 is CASSHFNWTGANYGYTF. As DNA, the CDR3 is TGTGCCAGCAGCCATTTCAACTGGACAGGGGCTAACTATGGCTACACCTTC.